The T cell receptor beta chain under discussion was sequenced for a study of beta chain features in type 1 diabetes. Expressed TCRB transcripts were sequenced, since all the RNA that had been isolated was reverse transcribed. Some clones are missing from TCRdb's copy, which holds only in-frame ones; the method was immunoSEQ multiplex PCR. The sample lists hundreds of thousands of clones, over 12% occurring once. The study's findings and limits: Moderately but significantly shorter TCRB CDR3s were found in Type 1 diabetes patients in all four CD4+ subsets.

As concerns this clone: Its antigen remains unknown.

In germline, CDR1 is PRHDT, CDR2 FYEKMQ (reference sequence). Trimming took off 4 bases at V and 0 bases at J, with 25 bases between the two ends. The CDR3 is made up of 20 amino acids. The chain is built from TRBV13 and TRBJ2-1; D is possibly TRBD1 (6 bases). The sequence was obtained from a man aged 18 to 35 with type 1 diabetes. Sequencing used naive CD4+ T cells from blood. The CDR3 sequence is CASSSTPRQASLSSYNEQFF. In nucleotides, the CDR3 is TGTGCCAGCAGCTCCACCCCAAGACAGGCTAGTTTAAGCTCCTACAATGAGCAGTTCTTC.